The entry that follows covers one T cell receptor beta chain sequence. The data derive from a study of blood T cell repertoires in COVID-19. Study-wide context: Sources were T cells, B-cell-depleted T cells, or PBMCs; the material itself was cDNA or gDNA.

Original analysis: Reference gene primer amplification yielded estimated nucleated cell counts. Libraries were prepared by immunoSEQ multiplex PCR; TCRdb keeps only in-frame clonotypes and omits some of them. That table supplies the V and J calls and clone size; D and trimming were determined from the DNA. The profile shows fewer than 110,000 clones, about 90% of them singletons. V was trimmed by 6 bases and J by 7 bases, leaving 9 bases between them. In germline, CDR1 is MDHEN, CDR2 SYDVKM. The length of the CDR3 is 11 residues. The chain carries TRBV28 and TRBJ1-2, with D perhaps TRBD1 (6 bases). Sequencing was done on a sample of peripheral blood. This TCR was sampled from a human donor in a cohort sampled during active COVID-19. The CDR3 DNA reads TGTGCCAGCAGATGGGGGCCTGGCTACACCTTC. Translating gives CASRWGPGYTF.